The T cell receptor (beta chain) under discussion was sequenced for a study of cytotoxic CD8 clonotypes in ibrutinib-treated CLL. The protocol was immunoSEQ multiplex PCR, while the TCRdb copy is restricted to in-frame clones and leaves out a portion. The sample has around 42,000 clones, over 60% seen once. CDR3 length equals 11 residues. From germline, CDR1 is SEHNR and CDR2 FQNEAQ (reference sequence). V lost 10 bases and J lost 4, with 10 bases in between. Sequencing used PBMCs, obtained after 24 months of ibrutinib treatment. The genes are TRBV7-9 and TRBJ2-5, with a weak D call TRBD2 (6 bases). The clonotype comes from a human donor with chronic lymphocytic leukemia. CDR3 nucleotide sequence: TGTGCCATCACTAGCATAGAGACCCAGTACTTC. Protein: CAITSIETQYF.